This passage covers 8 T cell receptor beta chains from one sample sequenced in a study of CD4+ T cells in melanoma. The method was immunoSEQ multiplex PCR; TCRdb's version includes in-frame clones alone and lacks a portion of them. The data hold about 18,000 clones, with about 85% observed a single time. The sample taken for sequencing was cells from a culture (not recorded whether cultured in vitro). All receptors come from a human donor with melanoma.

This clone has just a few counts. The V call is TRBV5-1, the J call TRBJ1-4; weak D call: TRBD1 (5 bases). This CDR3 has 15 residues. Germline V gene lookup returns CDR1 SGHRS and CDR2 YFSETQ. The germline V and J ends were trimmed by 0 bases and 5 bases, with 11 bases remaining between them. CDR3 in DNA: TGCGCCAGCAGCTTGGACTATAACAGGAATGAAAAACTGTTTTTT. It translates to CASSLDYNRNEKLFF. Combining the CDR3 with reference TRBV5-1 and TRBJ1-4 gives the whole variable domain KAGVTQTPRYLIKTRGQQVTLSCSPISGHRSVSWYQQTPGQGLQFLFEYFSETQRNKGNFPGRFSGRQFSNSRSEMNVSTLELGDSALYLCASSLDYNRNEKLFFGSGTQLSVL.

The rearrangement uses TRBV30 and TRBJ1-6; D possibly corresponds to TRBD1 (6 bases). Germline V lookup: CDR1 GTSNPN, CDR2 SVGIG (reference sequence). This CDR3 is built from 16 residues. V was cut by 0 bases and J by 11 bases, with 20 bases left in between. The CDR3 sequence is CAWSVSKDRRLAPLHF. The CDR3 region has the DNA TGTGCCTGGAGTGTCTCCAAAGACAGGCGGCTTGCACCCCTCCACTTT.

The CDR3 loop reads CASSLGTGVYEQYF. DNA of the CDR3: TGTGCCAGCAGCCTCGGGACAGGGGTCTACGAGCAGTACTTC. The V gene is TRBV5-4, the J gene TRBJ2-7, with 10 positions matching TRBD1. J lost 3 bases, V lost 4 bases, and 4 bases had no gene match. The CDR3 spans 14 residues. The germline V gene encodes CDR1 SGHNT and CDR2 YYREEE (reference sequence).

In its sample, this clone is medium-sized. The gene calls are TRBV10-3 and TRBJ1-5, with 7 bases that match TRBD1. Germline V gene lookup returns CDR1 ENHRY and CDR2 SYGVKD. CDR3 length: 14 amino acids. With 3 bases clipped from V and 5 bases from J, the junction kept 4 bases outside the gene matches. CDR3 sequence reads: CAISDSTGYQPQHF. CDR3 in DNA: TGTGCCATCAGTGACTCGACAGGGTATCAGCCCCAGCATTTT.

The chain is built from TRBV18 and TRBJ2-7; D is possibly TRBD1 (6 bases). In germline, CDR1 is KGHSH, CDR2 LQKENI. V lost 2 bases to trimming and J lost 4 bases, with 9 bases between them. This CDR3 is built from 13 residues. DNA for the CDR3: TGTGCCAGCTCACCAACACAGGGTTACGAGCAGTACTTC. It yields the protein CASSPTQGYEQYF.

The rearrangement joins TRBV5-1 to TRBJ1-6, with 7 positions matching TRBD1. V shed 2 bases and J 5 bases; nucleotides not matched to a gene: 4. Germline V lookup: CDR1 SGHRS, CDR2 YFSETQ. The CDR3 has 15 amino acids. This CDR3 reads CASSLPGGHNSPLHF. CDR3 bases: TGCGCCAGCAGCTTACCAGGGGGGCATAATTCACCCCTCCACTTT.

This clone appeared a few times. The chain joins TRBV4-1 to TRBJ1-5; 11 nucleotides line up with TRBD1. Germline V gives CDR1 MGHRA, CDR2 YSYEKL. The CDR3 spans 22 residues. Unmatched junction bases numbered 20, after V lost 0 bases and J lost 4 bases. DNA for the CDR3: TGCGCCAGCAGCCAAGAGCCTAAGCTCGGGACAGGGGGGAAGATCATAAATCAGCCCCAGCATTTT. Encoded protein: CASSQEPKLGTGGKIINQPQHF.

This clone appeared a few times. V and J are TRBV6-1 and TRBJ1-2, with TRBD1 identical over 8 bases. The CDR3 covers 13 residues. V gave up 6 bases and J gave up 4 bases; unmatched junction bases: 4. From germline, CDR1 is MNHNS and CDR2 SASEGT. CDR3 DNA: TGTGCCAGCAGACAGGGGGGGGCCTATGGCTACACCTTC. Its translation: CASRQGGAYGYTF.